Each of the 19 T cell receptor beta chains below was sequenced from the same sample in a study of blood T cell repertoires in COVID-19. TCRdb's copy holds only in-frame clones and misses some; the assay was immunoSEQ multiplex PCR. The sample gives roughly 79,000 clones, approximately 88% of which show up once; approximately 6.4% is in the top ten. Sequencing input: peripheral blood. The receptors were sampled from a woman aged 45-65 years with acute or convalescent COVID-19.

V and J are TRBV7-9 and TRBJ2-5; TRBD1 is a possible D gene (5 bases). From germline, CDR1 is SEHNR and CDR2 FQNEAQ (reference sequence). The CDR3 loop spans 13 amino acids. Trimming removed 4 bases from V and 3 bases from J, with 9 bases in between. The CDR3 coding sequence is TGTGCCAGCAGCTCAAGACAGAAAGAGACCCAGTACTTC. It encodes CASSSRQKETQYF. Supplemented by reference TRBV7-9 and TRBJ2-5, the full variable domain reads DTGVSQNPRHKITKRGQNVTFRCDPISEHNRLYWYRQTLGQGPEFLTYFQNEAQLEKSRLLSDRFSAERPKGSFSTLEIQRTEQGDSAMYLCASSSRQKETQYFGPGTRLLVL.

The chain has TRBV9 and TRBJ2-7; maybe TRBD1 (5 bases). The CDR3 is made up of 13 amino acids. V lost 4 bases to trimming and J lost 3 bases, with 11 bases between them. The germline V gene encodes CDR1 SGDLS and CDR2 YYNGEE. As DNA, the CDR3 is TGTGCCAGCAGCCAAACCAGGGTCTACGAGCAGTACTTC. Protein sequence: CASSQTRVYEQYF. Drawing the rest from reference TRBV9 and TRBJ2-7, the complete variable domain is DSGVTQTPKHLITATGQRVTLRCSPRSGDLSVYWYQQSLDQGLQFLIQYYNGEERAKGNILERFSAQQFPDLHSELNLSSLELGDSALYFCASSQTRVYEQYFGPGTRLTVT.

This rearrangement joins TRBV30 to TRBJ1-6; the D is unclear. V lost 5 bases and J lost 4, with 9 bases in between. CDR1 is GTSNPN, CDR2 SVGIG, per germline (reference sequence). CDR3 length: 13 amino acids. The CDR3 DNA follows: TGTGCCTGGGCGTCAGAATATAATTCACCCCTCCACTTT. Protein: CAWASEYNSPLHF.

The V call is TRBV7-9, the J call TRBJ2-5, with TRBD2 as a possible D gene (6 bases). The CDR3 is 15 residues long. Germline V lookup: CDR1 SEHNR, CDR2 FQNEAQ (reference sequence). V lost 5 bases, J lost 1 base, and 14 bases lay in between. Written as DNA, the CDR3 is TGTGCCAGCAGCCCCCGGGACTTCCTCCAAGAGACCCAGTACTTC. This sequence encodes CASSPRDFLQETQYF.

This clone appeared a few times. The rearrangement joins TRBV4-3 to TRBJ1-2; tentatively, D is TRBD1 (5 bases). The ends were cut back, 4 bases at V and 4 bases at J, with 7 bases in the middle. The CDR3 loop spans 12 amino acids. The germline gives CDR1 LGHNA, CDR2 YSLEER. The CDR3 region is CASSRGVYGYTF. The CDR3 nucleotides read TGCGCCAGCAGCCGGGGGGTCTATGGCTACACCTTC.

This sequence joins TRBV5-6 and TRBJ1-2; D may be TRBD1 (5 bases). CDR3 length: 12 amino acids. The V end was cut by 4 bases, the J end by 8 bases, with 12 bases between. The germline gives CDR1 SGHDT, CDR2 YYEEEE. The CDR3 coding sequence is TGTGCCAGCAGCCCGGGGGGGTTCGGCTACACCTTC. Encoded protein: CASSPGGFGYTF.

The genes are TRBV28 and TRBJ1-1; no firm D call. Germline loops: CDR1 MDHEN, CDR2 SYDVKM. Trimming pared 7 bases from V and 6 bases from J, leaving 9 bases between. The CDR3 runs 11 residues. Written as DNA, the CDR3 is TGTGCCAGCATTTCGGGTGCTGAAGCTTTCTTT. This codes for CASISGAEAFF. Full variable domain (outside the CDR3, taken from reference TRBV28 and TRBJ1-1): DVKVTQSSRYLVKRTGEKVFLECVQDMDHENMFWYRQDPGLGLRLIYFSYDVKMKEKGDIPEGYSVSREKKERFSLILESASTNQTSMYLCASISGAEAFFGQGTRLTVV.

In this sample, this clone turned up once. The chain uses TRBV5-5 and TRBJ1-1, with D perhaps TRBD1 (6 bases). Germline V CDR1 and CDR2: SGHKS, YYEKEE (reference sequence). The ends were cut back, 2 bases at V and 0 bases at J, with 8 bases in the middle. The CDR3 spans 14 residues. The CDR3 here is CASSFDRLNTEAFF. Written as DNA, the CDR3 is TGTGCCAGCAGCTTCGACAGGTTGAACACTGAAGCTTTCTTT.

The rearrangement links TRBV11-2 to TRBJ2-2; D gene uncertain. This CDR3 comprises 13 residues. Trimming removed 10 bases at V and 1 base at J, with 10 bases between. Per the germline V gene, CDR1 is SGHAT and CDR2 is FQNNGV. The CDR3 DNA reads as TGTGCCACCGCAGGTCTGAACACCGGGGAGCTGTTTTTT. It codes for CATAGLNTGELFF. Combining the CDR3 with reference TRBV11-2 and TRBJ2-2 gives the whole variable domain EAGVAQSPRYKIIEKRQSVAFWCNPISGHATLYWYQQILGQGPKLLIQFQNNGVVDDSQLPKDRFSAERLKGVDSTLKIQPAKLEDSAVYLCATAGLNTGELFFGEGSRLTVL.

Here the CDR3 DNA reads TGTGCCAGTAGTCCCAGGGGCTACAATGAAAAACTGTTTTTT. As protein: CASSPRGYNEKLFF. This rearrangement joins TRBV19 to TRBJ1-4, with D possibly TRBD1 on 6 matching bases. V was trimmed by 5 bases and J by 5 bases, leaving 12 bases between them. The CDR3 consists of 14 residues. CDR1 is LNHDA, CDR2 SQIVND, per germline (reference sequence).

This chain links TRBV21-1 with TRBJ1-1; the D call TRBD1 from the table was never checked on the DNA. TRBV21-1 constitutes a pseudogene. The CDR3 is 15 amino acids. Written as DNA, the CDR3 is TGTGCCAGCAGCACTCCCGGGACAGGGTTCACTGAAGCTTTCTTT. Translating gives CASSTPGTGFTEAFF.

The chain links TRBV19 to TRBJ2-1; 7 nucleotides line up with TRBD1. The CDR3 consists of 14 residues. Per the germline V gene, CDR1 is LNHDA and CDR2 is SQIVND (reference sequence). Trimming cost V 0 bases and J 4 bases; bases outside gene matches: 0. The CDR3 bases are TGTGCCAGTAGTATAGAGGGACAGTACAATGAGCAGTTCTTC. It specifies CASSIEGQYNEQFF.

CDR3 DNA sequence: TGTGCCAGCAGCCAAGTCGGTGATTCACCCCTCCACTTT. It encodes CASSQVGDSPLHF. The chain couples TRBV16 to TRBJ1-6; D is unclear. Germline-derived CDR1 and CDR2 are KGHSY and FQNENV. The CDR3 spans 13 residues. The V and J ends lost 2 bases and 8 bases respectively, with 7 bases between them.

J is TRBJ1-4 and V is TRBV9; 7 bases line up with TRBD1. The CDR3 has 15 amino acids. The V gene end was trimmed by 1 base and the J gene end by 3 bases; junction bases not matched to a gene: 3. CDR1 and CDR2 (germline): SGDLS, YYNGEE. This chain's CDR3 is CASSVRQGSNEKLFF. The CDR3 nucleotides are TGTGCCAGCAGCGTAAGACAGGGATCTAATGAAAAACTGTTTTTT.

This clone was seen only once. The CDR3 spells CASSIGRANTEAFF. The DNA of the CDR3 is TGTGCCAGTAGTATAGGCAGGGCGAACACTGAAGCTTTCTTT. The chain employs TRBV19 and TRBJ1-1, with a weak D call TRBD1 (5 bases). Germline-derived CDR1 and CDR2 are LNHDA and SQIVND (reference sequence). Trimming stripped 1 base from V and 1 base from J, with 7 bases between. The CDR3 loop spans 14 amino acids.

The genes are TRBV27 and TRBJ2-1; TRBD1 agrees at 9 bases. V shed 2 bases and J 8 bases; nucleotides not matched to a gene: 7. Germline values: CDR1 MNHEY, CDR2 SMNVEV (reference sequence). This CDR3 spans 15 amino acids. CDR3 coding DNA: TGTGCCAGCAGTTTAACAGGGGGCATAGGCGATGAGCAGTTCTTC. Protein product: CASSLTGGIGDEQFF.

The CDR3 spells CASSLAAGVTGELFF. CDR3 nucleotide sequence: TGTGCCAGCAGCTTAGCCGCGGGAGTAACCGGGGAGCTGTTTTTT. V and J are TRBV7-2 and TRBJ2-2; TRBD2 aligns across 7 bases. From germline, CDR1 is SGHTA and CDR2 FQGNSA. The V gene end was trimmed by 0 bases and the J gene end by 5 bases; junction bases not matched to a gene: 3. CDR3 length equals 15 residues.

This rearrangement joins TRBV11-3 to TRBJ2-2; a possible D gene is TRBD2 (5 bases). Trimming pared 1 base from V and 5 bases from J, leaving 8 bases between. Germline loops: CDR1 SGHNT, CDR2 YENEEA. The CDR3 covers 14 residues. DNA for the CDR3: TGTGCCAGCAGCTTAGTTCGGGGAACCGGGGAGCTGTTTTTT. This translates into CASSLVRGTGELFF.

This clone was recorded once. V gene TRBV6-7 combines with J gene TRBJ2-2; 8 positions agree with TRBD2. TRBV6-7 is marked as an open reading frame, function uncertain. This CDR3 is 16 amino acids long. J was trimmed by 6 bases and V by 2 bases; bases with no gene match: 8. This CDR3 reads CASSYAGLDSSGELFF. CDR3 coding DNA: TGTGCCAGCAGTTACGCGGGACTAGACAGTTCCGGGGAGCTGTTTTTT.